Listed here are 15 T cell receptor beta chains from one sample, sequenced in a study of regulatory T cells in long-lasting Graves disease (dated by TCRdb to about 2021). Libraries were built with multiplex PCR. TCRdb lists the instrument as Illumina HiSeq 4000. CDR3 regions were amplified by Arm-PCR with iRepertoire HTBI primers to construct TCR beta libraries. TCRdb redid the processing of the public reads, applying fastp at Q25 and MiXCR, and retained in-frame beta chains. A single entry per CDR3 protein holds the most common genes and DNA from its merged rows. The sample table records some 560,000 distinct CDR3 sequences; about 16% of these occur just once. Together, the top ten hold around 25% of the sample. The time point label for this specimen denotes: newly diagnosed GD, antithyroid drugs for less than 3 months. For both TCR sequencing and RNA sequencing, RNA was extracted from PBMCs using TRIzol.

Another study also made use of these data, one on T cells in Graves' hyperthyroidism and ophthalmopathy.

Sequencing used peripheral blood mononuclear cells (PBMCs), obtained at new diagnosis, from a patient treated with antithyroid drugs. The receptor set was obtained from a woman aged 35 to 60 with Graves disease. Donor details come from another sample of the same person, matched by shared clones.

This clonotype appeared a few times. This sequence joins TRBV11-2 and TRBJ1-5; possibly TRBD1 for D (6 bases). Germline V CDR1 and CDR2: SGHAT, FQNNGV. Between the trimmed V and J ends, which lost 3 bases and 3 bases, there was a span of 15 bases. The CDR3 spans 16 residues. CDR3 sequence reads: CASSFPYRDVNQPQHF. Here the CDR3 DNA reads TGTGCCAGCAGCTTCCCTTACAGGGACGTCAATCAGCCCCAGCATTTT.

This clonotype was recorded at least ten times. The chain has TRBV6-2 or TRBV6-3 and TRBJ2-3; 11 nucleotides line up with TRBD2. The germline V gene has CDR1 MNHEY and CDR2 SVGEGT. This CDR3 has 16 amino acids. V was pared by 5 bases and J by 8 bases, with 12 bases of the junction left unmatched. The CDR3 sequence is CASSENRSGGAGTQYF. For the CDR3, the DNA is TGTGCCAGCAGTGAAAATCGTAGCGGGGGGGCCGGTACGCAGTATTTT.

The chain uses TRBV7-9 and TRBJ1-2, with D hard to call. The germline V gene has CDR1 SEHNR and CDR2 FQNEAQ (reference sequence). With 2 bases removed from V and 8 bases from J, the gap between germline ends came to 9 bases. The CDR3 has 12 residues. CDR3 coding DNA: TGTGCCAGCAGCTTACGGGAGGACGGCTACACCTTC. It encodes CASSLREDGYTF. Drawing the rest from reference TRBV7-9 and TRBJ1-2, the complete variable domain is DTGVSQNPRHKITKRGQNVTFRCDPISEHNRLYWYRQTLGQGPEFLTYFQNEAQLEKSRLLSDRFSAERPKGSFSTLEIQRTEQGDSAMYLCASSLREDGYTFGSGTRLTVV.

At least ten counts were recorded for this clonotype. J is TRBJ2-2 and V is TRBV11-3, with 8 bases lining up with TRBD1. This CDR3 has 15 residues. V lost 5 bases to trimming and J lost 4 bases; unmatched junction nucleotides: 6. Germline V CDR1 and CDR2: SGHNT, YENEEA. CDR3 nucleotides: TGTGCCAGCAGCCCTGACAGGGGAAGCACCGGGGAGCTGTTTTTT. It codes for CASSPDRGSTGELFF.

Worth noting for this clonotype: This may be a read error, as it is one base from a much larger clone. The genes are TRBV30 and TRBJ2-1, with D maybe TRBD1 (6 bases). Germline V CDR1 and CDR2: GTSNPN, SVGIG (reference sequence). This CDR3 has 16 amino acids. The CDR3 bases are TGTACCTGGAGTGTACAGGGTGGATCGGGGTTCAATGAGCAGTTCTTC. Translation: CTWSVQGGSGFNEQFF.

As to this clonotype: An end of the junction does not agree with germline; a read error may underlie this. This rearrangement joins TRBV18 to TRBJ2-7, with D unclear. Per the germline V gene, CDR1 is KGHSH and CDR2 is LQKENI. The CDR3 is 13 amino acids. CDR3 protein: CASSDGPHYERYF. In nucleotides, the CDR3 is TGTGCCAGCTCAGATGGACCTCACTACGAGCGGTACTTC. Using reference TRBV18 and TRBJ2-7 for the parts outside the CDR3, the full variable domain is NAGVMQNPRHLVRRRGQEARLRCSPMKGHSHVYWYRQLPEEGLKFMVYLQKENIIDESGMPKERFSAEFPKEGPSILRIQQVVRGDSAAYFCASSDGPHYERYFGPGTRLTVT.

This clonotype was seen many times. This chain connects TRBV3-1 to TRBJ2-5, with 9 bases lining up with TRBD2. This CDR3 comprises 14 residues. CDR1 LGHDT and CDR2 YNNKEL come from the germline V gene (reference sequence). The V segment lost 6 bases and the J segment 4 bases; nucleotides outside the gene matches: 6. CDR3 sequence reads: CASRVAGVGETQYF. The CDR3 bases are TGTGCCAGCAGGGTAGCGGGGGTGGGAGAGACCCAGTACTTC.

The V and J genes are TRBV11-2 and TRBJ1-6, with D uncertain. The CDR3 is 14 residues long. Trimming pared 0 bases from V and 10 bases from J, leaving 10 bases between. Germline V lookup: CDR1 SGHAT, CDR2 FQNNGV. The CDR3 reads CASSLDPGSSPLHF. CDR3 coding DNA: TGTGCCAGCAGCTTAGACCCAGGCTCGTCACCCCTCCACTTT.

The sample holds many counts of this clonotype. V is TRBV20-1 and J is TRBJ2-5, with 9 bases matching TRBD1. Trimming at V came to 5 bases and at J to 6 bases, leaving 13 bases not matched to a gene. The germline V gene has CDR1 DFQATT and CDR2 SNEGSKA (reference sequence). This CDR3 has 15 amino acids. DNA of the CDR3: TGCAGTGCTCCTGAAGCGGACAGGGGATTGCAGACCCAGTACTTC. It is translated as CSAPEADRGLQTQYF.

This clonotype came up a few times. J is TRBJ1-2 and V is TRBV20-1; a possible D gene is TRBD1 (6 bases). CDR3 length: 14 residues. The V end was cut by 1 base, the J end by 3 bases, with 12 bases between. CDR1 DFQATT and CDR2 SNEGSKA come from the germline V gene (reference sequence). In nucleotides, the CDR3 is TGCAGTGCTAGAGCACAGGGTGCGGACTATGGCTACACCTTC. Translation gives CSARAQGADYGYTF.

The table lists this clonotype with many counts. The chain employs TRBV12-3 or TRBV12-4 and TRBJ1-1; D is possibly TRBD1 (6 bases). The CDR3 covers 15 residues. Trimming left V 5 bases short and J 10 bases short, with 23 bases between. CDR3: CASSPQGTRASGAFF. CDR3 DNA: TGTGCCAGCAGTCCACAGGGTACCCGGGCGTCTGGAGCTTTCTTT.

In its sample, this clonotype was seen many times. J is TRBJ2-3 and V is TRBV5-6; D may match TRBD1 or TRBD2 (6 bases each). The germline V and J ends were trimmed by 2 bases and 0 bases, with 22 bases remaining between them. Per the germline V gene, CDR1 is SGHDT and CDR2 is YYEEEE. The CDR3 has 19 residues. The CDR3 loop reads CASSFPFRGTRMSTDTQYF. The CDR3 DNA is TGTGCCAGCAGCTTCCCTTTTCGGGGGACACGCATGAGCACAGATACGCAGTATTTT.

This clonotype showed up many times. The V gene is TRBV20-1, the J gene TRBJ2-1; TRBD2 is a possible D gene (5 bases). CDR1 is DFQATT, CDR2 SNEGSKA, per germline (reference sequence). With 5 bases removed from V and 0 bases from J, the gap between germline ends came to 11 bases. The CDR3 has 14 amino acids. The CDR3 loop reads CSAETGSSYNEQFF. The CDR3 nucleotides read TGCAGTGCTGAAACGGGGAGCTCCTACAATGAGCAGTTCTTC.

About this clonotype itself: A much larger clone lies one base from this, so it may be a read error. The chain employs TRBV30 and TRBJ1-2, with D unresolved. CDR3 length: 12 amino acids. Per the germline V gene, CDR1 is GTSNPN and CDR2 is SVGIG (reference sequence). The CDR3 spells CAWSLPPGGCTF. The CDR3 DNA reads TGTGCCTGGAGCCTCCCCCCCGGTGGCTGCACCTTC.

This clonotype was recorded many times. The chain joins TRBV12-3 or TRBV12-4 to TRBJ1-2, with a weak D call TRBD1 (5 bases). The length of the CDR3 is 15 residues. V gave up 5 bases and J gave up 2 bases, with 15 bases separating them. The CDR3 here is CASSPREGPNYGYTF. The DNA for the CDR3 is TGTGCCAGCAGTCCCCGGGAGGGGCCCAACTATGGCTACACCTTC.